One sample yielded the 2 T cell receptor beta chains listed below, sequenced in a study of blood T cell repertoires in COVID-19. Measured with immunoSEQ multiplex PCR; TCRdb has only the in-frame clones, and not every one. In the table there are some 350,000 clones, nearly 90% of which are singletons. The material sequenced was peripheral blood. These receptors came from a young man with active or convalescent COVID-19.

This chain joins TRBV7-3 and TRBJ2-3; 8 nucleotides align to TRBD2. Trimming cost V 5 bases and J 14 bases; bases outside gene matches: 12. The germline CDR1 and CDR2 sequences are SGHTA and FQGTGA. The CDR3 is 13 residues long. For the CDR3, the DNA is TGTGCCAGCAGCCCGACAACCGGGACTAGTCGGTATTTT. It encodes CASSPTTGTSRYF.

This clone is a singleton in its sample. The J gene is TRBJ2-1, the V gene TRBV29-1; D is perhaps TRBD1 (5 bases). Germline assignment: CDR1 SQVTM and CDR2 ANQGSEA. V lost 2 bases, J lost 8 bases, and 10 bases lay in between. CDR3 size: 12 residues. The CDR3 DNA sequence: TGCAGCGTTGAATCTCCAGGGTATGAGCAGTTCTTC. Protein product: CSVESPGYEQFF.